The 20 T cell receptor beta chains listed next were all sequenced from one sample in a study of T cells expressing NK-cell markers. TCRdb reprocessed the 5' RACE reads, with one entry per CDR3 protein and no DNA. Listed are some 300,000 distinct CDR3 sequences; 0.39% falls within the top ten. The sample was blood T cells: a sorted CD56 or NKG2C T cell subset, CD4+ or CD8+ T cells, or bulk PBMC T cells (not recorded which). Receptors originate from a man between 18 and 35 years old in good health.

The J gene is TRBJ2-1, the V gene TRBV7-8; TCRdb reports TRBD2, a call that lacks DNA to check it against. The CDR3 runs 16 residues. CDR1 is SGHVS and CDR2 is FQNEAQ in the germline V gene. Here the CDR3 reads CASSQTSGGPYNEQFF.

The chain couples TRBV6-1 to TRBJ1-2; TCRdb returns TRBD1, unconfirmable since there is no DNA. This CDR3 has 15 amino acids. CDR1 and CDR2 (germline): MNHNS, SASEGT. CDR3 amino acids: CASSETGGFPYGYTF.

This sequence joins TRBV6-1 and TRBJ2-2; TCRdb returns TRBD2, unconfirmable since there is no DNA. Looked up from germline, CDR1 is MNHNS and CDR2 is SASEGT. The CDR3 is 13 residues long. The chain's CDR3 is CASSTPPRGELFF.

This chain connects TRBV7-9 to TRBJ2-3; absent DNA, TCRdb's TRBD1 call cannot be checked. This CDR3 is built from 12 residues. Germline CDR1 is SEHNR and CDR2 is FQNEAQ (reference sequence). The CDR3 is CAITGWADTQYF.

J is TRBJ1-2 and V is TRBV12-3 or TRBV12-4; TCRdb reports TRBD1, a call that lacks DNA to check it against. The CDR3 is 13 residues long. CDR3 amino acids: CASRTTGGDGYTF.

V gene TRBV20-1 combines with J gene TRBJ2-1; TCRdb calls TRBD2, which cannot be checked without DNA. The CDR3 has 15 residues. The germline V gene encodes CDR1 DFQATT and CDR2 SNEGSKA (reference sequence). CDR3 sequence: CSASGTSSSYNEQFF.

The rearrangement uses TRBV6-4 and TRBJ1-1; TCRdb gives TRBD1 as the D gene, but with no DNA this cannot be confirmed. CDR1 and CDR2 from the germline V gene are MRHNA and SNTAGT. CDR3 size: 11 residues. This CDR3 is CASSAGEKAFF.

The V and J genes are TRBV7-9 and TRBJ2-5; TCRdb's D gene call, TRBD1, goes unchecked for lack of DNA. The CDR3 sequence is 14 residues long. Germline CDR1 is SEHNR and CDR2 is FQNEAQ (reference sequence). This CDR3 is CASSLGRDRETQYF.

The chain has TRBV20-1 and TRBJ2-7; checking the TCRdb D call of TRBD2 is not possible without DNA. This CDR3 comprises 12 residues. Germline CDR1 is DFQATT and CDR2 is SNEGSKA (reference sequence). This chain's CDR3 is CSASVSGSEQYF.

The chain couples TRBV28 to TRBJ2-1. Germline V gene lookup returns CDR1 MDHEN and CDR2 SYDVKM. The CDR3 is 11 residues long. CDR3 residues: CASSRSNEQFF.

V usage is TRBV5-1 and J usage is TRBJ2-5; TCRdb outputs TRBD1, but without DNA this stays unchecked. The CDR3 extends over 15 amino acids. The germline V gene has CDR1 SGHRS and CDR2 YFSETQ. CDR3 amino acids: CASSLMDTTQETQYF.

The genes are TRBV12-3 or TRBV12-4 and TRBJ2-1. This CDR3 contains 14 residues. The CDR3 spells CASSFLGTHNEQFF.

The chain employs TRBV12-3 or TRBV12-4 and TRBJ1-4; TCRdb proposes TRBD1, but this gene call is untestable without DNA. The CDR3 loop spans 16 amino acids. The CDR3 protein is CASSPSSGGGVWKLFF.

The chain carries TRBV10-3 and TRBJ2-1; absent DNA, TCRdb's TRBD2 call cannot be checked. CDR1 ENHRY and CDR2 SYGVKD come from the germline V gene. The CDR3 is 15 amino acids. CDR3 region: CAISEATSGSNEQFF.

The rearrangement joins TRBV12-3 or TRBV12-4 to TRBJ2-5; TCRdb designates TRBD2, a call that cannot be tested without DNA. The CDR3 is made up of 17 amino acids. CDR3 sequence: CASSLDHSGSSEETQYF.

The chain uses TRBV4-2 and TRBJ2-1; absent DNA, TCRdb's TRBD2 call cannot be checked. The CDR3 is made up of 16 amino acids. Germline CDR1 LGHNA, CDR2 YNFKEQ. CDR3 amino acids: CASSPIFSGRVNEQFF.

The chain combines TRBV12-3 or TRBV12-4 with TRBJ2-1; checking the TCRdb D call of TRBD2 is not possible without DNA. The CDR3 covers 14 residues. CDR3 region: CASSFWEGNNEQFF.

The rearrangement links TRBV5-6 to TRBJ2-7; no DNA is available, so the TRBD1 call from TCRdb remains unchecked. The germline V gene has CDR1 SGHDT and CDR2 YYEEEE. CDR3 length: 14 amino acids. CDR3 amino acids: CASSLFSGSYEQYF.

This chain connects TRBV12-3 or TRBV12-4 to TRBJ1-1; TCRdb's assignment of TRBD1 cannot be checked, as there is no DNA. The CDR3 has 16 amino acids. CDR3 in amino acids: CASSLGQGVSDTEAFF.

The chain joins TRBV12-3 or TRBV12-4 to TRBJ2-1; TCRdb's D call, TRBD2, is unchecked because there is no DNA. This CDR3 is built from 16 residues. The CDR3 reads CASSLRSSGTRNEQFF.